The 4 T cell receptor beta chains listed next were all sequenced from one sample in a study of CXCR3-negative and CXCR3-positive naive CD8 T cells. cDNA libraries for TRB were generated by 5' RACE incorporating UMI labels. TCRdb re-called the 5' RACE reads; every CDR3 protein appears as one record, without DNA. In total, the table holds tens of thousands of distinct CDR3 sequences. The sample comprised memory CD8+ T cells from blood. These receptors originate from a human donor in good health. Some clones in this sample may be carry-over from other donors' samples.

This chain's CDR3 is CASTLQGENYNEQFF. The rearrangement uses TRBV12-3 or TRBV12-4 and TRBJ2-1; TCRdb returns TRBD1, unconfirmable since there is no DNA. The CDR3 runs to 15 residues.

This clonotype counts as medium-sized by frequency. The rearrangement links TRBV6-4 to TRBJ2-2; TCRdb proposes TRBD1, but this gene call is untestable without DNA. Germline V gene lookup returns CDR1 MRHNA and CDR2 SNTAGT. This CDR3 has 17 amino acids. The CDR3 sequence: CASSDSMLGDGTGELFF.

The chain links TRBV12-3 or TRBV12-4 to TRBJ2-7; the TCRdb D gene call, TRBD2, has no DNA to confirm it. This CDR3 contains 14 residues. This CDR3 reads CASSFSGRVYEQYF.

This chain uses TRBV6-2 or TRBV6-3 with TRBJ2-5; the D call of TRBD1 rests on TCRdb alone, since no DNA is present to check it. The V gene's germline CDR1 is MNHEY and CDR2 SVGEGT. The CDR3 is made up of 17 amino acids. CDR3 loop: CASSYSWGVSRQETQYF.